The rows below give T cell receptor beta chains drawn from one sample of a study of T cell changes during pregnancy in multiple sclerosis. Method: immunoSEQ multiplex PCR; TCRdb's copy keeps in-frame clones and lacks some. The table includes about 130,000 clones, approximately 96% detected once. Sample: peripheral blood, taken after pregnancy. The receptors derive from a female donor with multiple sclerosis, enrolled in a pregnancy study. The CDR3 runs from the conserved cysteine through the conserved F or W. Clone size is given for some rows only: seen once, a few or many times, or a class if the clone is expanded.

TRBV11-3	TRBJ1-1	NA	CASSLSPSGTEAFF
TRBV28	TRBJ2-7	NA	CASTPGQGNYYEQYF
TRBV4-1	TRBJ2-2	NA	CASSQDADRANTGELFF
TRBV9	TRBJ2-3	NA	CASSDTSGSYTQYF
TRBV7-2	TRBJ2-7	NA	CASLVATSSYEQYF
TRBV27	TRBJ2-1	NA	CASRGLAGVYEQFF
TRBV5-6	TRBJ2-1	NA	CASSLGTGVWGYNEQFF
TRBV4-1	TRBJ2-7	NA	CASSRGTSGREGEQYF
TRBV9	TRBJ2-1	NA	CASSVIENYNEQFF
TRBV2	TRBJ2-1	NA	CASSGQFSNEQFF
TRBV6-6	TRBJ2-7	once	CATSGSVYEQYF
TRBV25-1	TRBJ2-3	NA	CASRRGLAGATDTQYF
TRBV5-1	TRBJ1-2	NA	CASSLEGLDYGYTF
TRBV5-1	TRBJ2-7	NA	CASSLAGRYEQYF
TRBV9	TRBJ2-1	once	CASSTRGELAGANERVF
TRBV5-4	TRBJ1-1	NA	CASSLGLGAEAFF
TRBV11-1	TRBJ2-1	NA	CASSHPKAGGPVFEQFF
TRBV5-4	TRBJ2-1	NA	CASSFPGYNEQFF
TRBV7-9	TRBJ2-7	NA	CAITAGGAYEQYF
TRBV2	TRBJ2-1	once	CASSPPGGVGINEQFF
TRBV5-5	TRBJ2-1	NA	CASSLGGLDEQFF
TRBV25-1	TRBJ2-1	NA	CASRRNRENEQFF
TRBV10-3	TRBJ2-1	NA	CAISESGDRAYNEQFF
TRBV28	TRBJ1-1	once	CAIAGPLVSRNTEAFF
TRBV19	TRBJ2-3	NA	CASTLTAGAIDTQYF
TRBV28	TRBJ1-2	NA	CASSLQGPYGYTF
TRBV7-2	TRBJ2-1	NA	CASSPHTSGNEQFF
TRBV6-5	TRBJ2-1	NA	CASSSGQGVGNEQFF
TRBV5-8	TRBJ1-1	NA	CASSLLGYEAFF
TRBV2	TRBJ2-7	NA	CASHPRNPGGTSSYEQYF
TRBV7-9	TRBJ2-1	NA	CASSSQVDNEQFF
TRBV7-9	TRBJ1-1	NA	CASSLEGETEAFF
TRBV28	TRBJ2-1	NA	CASSPVRRDFSYNEQFF
TRBV27	TRBJ1-4	NA	CASRPDRVSNEKLFF
TRBV19	TRBJ2-7	NA	CASSIGTSDYYEQYF
TRBV30	TRBJ2-2	few	CAWSVRGSGELFF
TRBV14	TRBJ2-1	NA	CASSPGLAASEQFF
TRBV27	TRBJ1-1	NA	CASGGGGLAFF
TRBV7-2	TRBJ2-5	NA	CASSLVDRAQETQYF
TRBV2	TRBJ2-7	NA	CASGRLVYGEQYF
TRBV5-1	TRBJ2-5	NA	CASSFGLAGSGETQYF
TRBV2	TRBJ1-5	NA	CASRRQGGFNQPQHF
TRBV5-8	TRBJ1-1	NA	CASSLGGRPVFEAFF
TRBV2	TRBJ1-1	NA	CASRGQEAFF
TRBV7-9	TRBJ1-1	NA	CASSLPTPIGTEAFF
TRBV6-1	TRBJ2-1	NA	CASSEGRLGRGYNEQFF
TRBV28	TRBJ2-1	once	CASGREYEQFF
TRBV5-1	TRBJ2-7	NA	CASSWPGLAESYEQYF
TRBV4-2	TRBJ1-4	once	CATGRANEKLFF
TRBV27	TRBJ1-2	NA	CASSSISRGQVLGYTF
TRBV28	TRBJ2-1	NA	CASTFGVYNEQFF
TRBV14	TRBJ2-7	NA	CASSQDLRAEQYF
TRBV19	TRBJ2-4	NA	CASSVPGVNIQYF
TRBV27	TRBJ2-7	NA	CASSLLVGGPYEQYF
TRBV27	TRBJ2-1	NA	CASSQYSFQVQADEQFF
TRBV9	TRBJ2-3	once	CASSVASPRDTQYF
TRBV6-6	TRBJ2-7	NA	CASSSEGWGRIREQYF
TRBV7-9	TRBJ2-1	NA	CASSLGLATPYGQFF
TRBV5-4	TRBJ2-5	NA	CASSLKDRRVQETQYF
TRBV5-6	TRBJ1-1	NA	CASSLGYRATEAFF